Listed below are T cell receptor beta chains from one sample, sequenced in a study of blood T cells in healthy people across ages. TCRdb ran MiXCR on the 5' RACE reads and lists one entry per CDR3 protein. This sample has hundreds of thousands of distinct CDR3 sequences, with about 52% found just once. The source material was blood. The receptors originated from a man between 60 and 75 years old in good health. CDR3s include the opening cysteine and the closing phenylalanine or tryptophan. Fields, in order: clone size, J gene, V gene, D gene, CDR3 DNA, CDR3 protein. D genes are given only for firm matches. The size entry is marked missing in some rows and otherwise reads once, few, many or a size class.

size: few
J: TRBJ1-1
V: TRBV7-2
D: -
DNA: TGTGCCAGCAGCTTAGTGTTGGTGAACACTGAAGCTTTCTTT
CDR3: CASSLVLVNTEAFF

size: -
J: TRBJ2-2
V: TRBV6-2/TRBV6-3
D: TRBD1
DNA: TGTGCCAGCAGTCACATGACAGGGGCCGGGGAGCTGTTTTTT
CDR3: CASSHMTGAGELFF

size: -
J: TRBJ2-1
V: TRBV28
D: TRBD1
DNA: TGTGCCAGCAGTTTGAACAGGGGGAATGAGCAGTTCTTC
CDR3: CASSLNRGNEQFF

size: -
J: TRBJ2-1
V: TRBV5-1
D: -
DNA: TGCGCCAGCAGCTTGGGAGACCTCAGCTCCTACAATGAGCAGTTCTTC
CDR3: CASSLGDLSSYNEQFF

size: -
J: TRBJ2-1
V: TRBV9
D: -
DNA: TGTGCCAGCAGTACGTCCGGGGGCAATGAGCAGTTCTTC
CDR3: CASSTSGGNEQFF

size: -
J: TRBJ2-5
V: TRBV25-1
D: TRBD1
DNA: TGTGCTACGGATGGGGCAGGGGGAAATTGGGAGACCCAGTACTTC
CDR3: CATDGAGGNWETQYF

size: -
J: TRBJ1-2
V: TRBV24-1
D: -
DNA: TGTGCCACCAGTGACCCTGCCGGGGGGGCGCGGTATGGCTACACCTTC
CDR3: CATSDPAGGARYGYTF

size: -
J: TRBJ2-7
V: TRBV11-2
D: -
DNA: TGTGCCAGCAGCCCGTCGGGGGCCCTCTCTCTCGAGCAGTACTTC
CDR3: CASSPSGALSLEQYF

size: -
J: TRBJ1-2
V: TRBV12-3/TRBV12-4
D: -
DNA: TGTGCCAGCAGTTCCCCCCCCCGTCTGAACCACAGCTATGGCTACACCTTC
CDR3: CASSSPPRLNHSYGYTF

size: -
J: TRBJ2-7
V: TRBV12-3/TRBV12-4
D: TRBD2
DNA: TGTGCCAGCAGTTATAGCGGGAGGCCCCCCTACGAGCAGTACTTC
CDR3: CASSYSGRPPYEQYF

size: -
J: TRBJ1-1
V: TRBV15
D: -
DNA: TGCGCCACCAGCAGAGATCCGAGAGGGAACACTGAAGCTTTCTTT
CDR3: CATSRDPRGNTEAFF

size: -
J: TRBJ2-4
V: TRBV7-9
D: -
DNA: TGTGCCAGCAGCTTAGTTCCCAAAAACATTCAGTACTTC
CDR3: CASSLVPKNIQYF

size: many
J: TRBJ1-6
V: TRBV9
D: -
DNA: TGTGCCAGCAGCCCAGAGGTTAATTCACCCCTCCACTTT
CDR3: CASSPEVNSPLHF

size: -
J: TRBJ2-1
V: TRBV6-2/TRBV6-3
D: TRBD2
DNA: TGTGTCAGCAGTTACGGGACTAGCGGGCGAAGCTCCTACAATGAGCAGTTCTTC
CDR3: CVSSYGTSGRSSYNEQFF

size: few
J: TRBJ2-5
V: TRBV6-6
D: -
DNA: TGTGCCAGCCGGTCGGTACAAGAGACCCAGTACTTC
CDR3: CASRSVQETQYF

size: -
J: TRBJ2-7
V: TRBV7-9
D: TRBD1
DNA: TGTGCCAGCAGCGGGCGGTGGGGACAGACCTACGGGCAGTACTTC
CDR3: CASSGRWGQTYGQYF